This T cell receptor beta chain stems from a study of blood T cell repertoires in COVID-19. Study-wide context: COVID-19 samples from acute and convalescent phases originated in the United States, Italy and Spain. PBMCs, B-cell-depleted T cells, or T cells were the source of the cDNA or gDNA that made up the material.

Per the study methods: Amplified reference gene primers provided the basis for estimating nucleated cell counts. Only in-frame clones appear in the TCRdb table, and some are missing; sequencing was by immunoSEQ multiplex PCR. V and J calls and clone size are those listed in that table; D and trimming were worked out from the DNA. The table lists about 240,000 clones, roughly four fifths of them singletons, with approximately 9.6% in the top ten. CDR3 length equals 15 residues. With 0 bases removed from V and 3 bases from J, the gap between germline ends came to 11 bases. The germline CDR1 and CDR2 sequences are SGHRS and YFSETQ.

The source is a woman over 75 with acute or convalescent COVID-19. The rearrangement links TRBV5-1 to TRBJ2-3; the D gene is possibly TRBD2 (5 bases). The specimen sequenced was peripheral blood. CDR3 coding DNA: TGCGCCAGCAGCTTGGCGGGGTGGGAAACAGATACGCAGTATTTT. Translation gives CASSLAGWETDTQYF.